This section outlines one T cell receptor (beta chain) sequence together with its context. Antigen specificity is unknown. The data were taken from a study of identical twins. Overall study findings and caveats: Recombination models fit unrelated individuals' TCR alpha sharing but underestimated twins'.

The CDR3 sequence is 15 residues long. Unmatched junction bases numbered 4, after V lost 0 bases and J lost 2 bases. Per germline, CDR1 SGHNT and CDR2 YYREEE (reference sequence). With template switching, a universal primer site was added, and the cDNA carried unique molecular identifiers. MiXCR, run by TCRdb on the 5' RACE reads, gives a single entry per CDR3 protein. This table holds hundreds of thousands of distinct CDR3 sequences, 21% found once. The sample also formed part of further work on T cells expressing NK-cell markers. As that study records: Expanded NKG2C+ T cell clones had unclear HCMV specificity.

The J gene is TRBJ2-7, the V gene TRBV5-4; 8 nucleotides agree with TRBD2. The receptor's source is a woman younger than 30 in good health. Sequenced: PBMCs. Here the CDR3 DNA reads TGTGCCAGCAGCTTGGAACTAGCGGAGCCCTACGAGCAGTACTTC. Protein product: CASSLELAEPYEQYF.